These T cell receptor beta chains were read from a single sample in a study of blood T cell repertoires in COVID-19. Using immunoSEQ multiplex PCR, the repertoire was profiled, and TCRdb retains in-frame clones only, with some absent. The data show 70,000 to 75,000 clones, with roughly 80% seen just once and under 2% held by the top ten. The sequencing sample was made of peripheral blood. Receptors originate from a woman aged 55-70 years with acute or convalescent COVID-19. Both conserved end residues are part of each CDR3. Fields, in order: V gene, clone size, J gene, D gene, CDR3 protein, CDR3 DNA. The D gene is left open where the match is weak. Clone size is given for some rows only: seen once, a few or many times, or a class if the clone is expanded.

TRBV9	-	TRBJ1-2	TRBD1	CASSVATGQGARGYTF	TGTGCCAGCAGCGTAGCTACGGGGCAGGGGGCGCGTGGCTACACCTTC
TRBV28	once	TRBJ1-4	TRBD1	CASSSWDRANEKLFF	TGTGCCAGCAGTTCCTGGGACAGGGCAAATGAAAAACTGTTTTTT
TRBV7-3	-	TRBJ2-2	-	CASSRDRNTGELFF	TGTGCCAGCAGCCGCGACAGAAACACCGGGGAGCTGTTTTTT
TRBV27	-	TRBJ2-7	TRBD2	CASSLSTRGGEQYF	TGTGCCAGCAGTTTATCCACCCGGGGGGGTGAGCAGTACTTC
TRBV7-8	few	TRBJ1-3	TRBD1	CASSYRGSGNTIYF	TGTGCCAGCAGCTACAGGGGCTCTGGAAACACCATATATTTT
TRBV9	-	TRBJ1-6	TRBD1	CASNGGQGNSPLHF	TGTGCCAGCAATGGGGGACAGGGGAATTCACCCCTCCACTTT
TRBV5-4	-	TRBJ2-1	-	CASTRLQGVSYNEQFF	TGTGCCAGCACCCGTTTACAGGGCGTCTCCTACAATGAGCAGTTCTTC
TRBV24-1	-	TRBJ2-5	TRBD2	CATSDGTSVETQYF	TGTGCCACCAGTGATGGGACTAGTGTGGAGACCCAGTACTTC
TRBV24-1	-	TRBJ2-7	-	CATSDPKTGRSYEQYF	TGTGCCACCAGTGACCCTAAGACAGGGAGGTCCTACGAGCAGTACTTC
TRBV2	-	TRBJ1-1	TRBD1	CASRDSGTEAFF	TGTGCCAGCCGGGACAGTGGCACTGAAGCTTTCTTT
TRBV5-1	-	TRBJ1-2	-	CASSLAGAGGSGGGGYTF	TGCGCCAGCAGCTTGGCCGGGGCAGGAGGGAGCGGAGGAGGAGGCTACACCTTC
TRBV28	-	TRBJ2-4	-	CASSLIGQLNIQYF	TGTGCCAGCAGTTTGATTGGACAGCTAAACATTCAGTACTTC
TRBV6-5	few	TRBJ2-7	-	CASSYKESGYEQYF	TGTGCCAGCAGTTACAAAGAAAGCGGCTACGAGCAGTACTTC
TRBV30	-	TRBJ2-5	TRBD2	CAWSPLSGRIQETQYF	TGTGCCTGGAGTCCCCTTAGCGGGAGGATCCAAGAGACCCAGTACTTC
TRBV21-1	-	TRBJ2-1	-	CASSKSDSRGGKYNEQFF	TGTGCCAGCAGCAAATCCGACAGCCGGGGGGGCAAATACAATGAGCAGTTCTTC
TRBV3-1/TRBV3-2	-	TRBJ2-1	TRBD2	CASSQDRLAGYNEQFF	TGTGCCAGCAGCCAAGATCGACTAGCGGGATACAATGAGCAGTTCTTC
TRBV5-4	-	TRBJ2-5	TRBD1	CASSGQGDETQYF	TGTGCCAGCAGCGGGCAGGGGGATGAGACCCAGTACTTC
TRBV6-1	-	TRBJ2-3	-	CASSEDRDVTDTQYF	TGTGCCAGCAGTGAAGACAGGGATGTCACAGATACGCAGTATTTT
TRBV5-1	-	TRBJ1-1	-	CASSLGGVRGSTEAFF	TGCGCCAGCAGCTTGGGCGGGGTGAGGGGTAGCACTGAAGCTTTCTTT
TRBV5-1	few	TRBJ2-1	TRBD2	CASSSGTSTSNEQFF	TGCGCCAGCAGCTCCGGGACTAGCACCTCCAATGAGCAGTTCTTC
TRBV6-5	once	TRBJ2-1	TRBD2	CASSSIAGSYNEQFF	TGTGCCAGCAGTTCGATAGCGGGGTCTTACAATGAGCAGTTCTTC
TRBV4-1	few	TRBJ2-6	TRBD2	CASSQLAGTGANVLTF	TGCGCCAGCAGCCAACTAGCGGGTACTGGGGCCAACGTCCTGACTTTC
TRBV6-5	-	TRBJ1-2	TRBD1	CASSWTGLTDGYTF	TGTGCCAGCTCCTGGACAGGCTTAACGGATGGCTACACCTTC
TRBV5-1	-	TRBJ2-3	-	CASSLGRGPPGTDTQYF	TGCGCCAGCAGCTTGGGTAGGGGCCCCCCGGGCACAGATACGCAGTATTTT
TRBV30	-	TRBJ2-3	TRBD1	CAWSDLGTGNIGTQYF	TGTGCCTGGAGTGATTTAGGGACAGGTAACATAGGTACGCAGTATTTT
TRBV28	-	TRBJ1-5	TRBD1	CASRRPGQVWQPQHF	TGTGCCAGCAGACGACCGGGACAGGTGTGGCAGCCCCAGCATTTT
TRBV5-1	-	TRBJ2-1	TRBD2	CASSPRTSGVSSYNEQFF	TGCGCCAGCAGCCCCCGGACTAGCGGGGTAAGCTCCTACAATGAGCAGTTCTTC
TRBV10-2	-	TRBJ1-1	-	CASSDATGTTTEAFF	TGCGCCAGCAGTGACGCGACCGGGACAACCACTGAAGCTTTCTTT
TRBV4-1	-	TRBJ2-5	-	CASSQGGAYQETQYF	TGCGCCAGCAGCCAAGGCGGGGCTTACCAAGAGACCCAGTACTTC
TRBV14	once	TRBJ1-2	-	CASSQELNYGYTF	TGTGCCAGCAGCCAAGAACTTAACTATGGCTACACCTTC
TRBV11-2	few	TRBJ2-2	-	CASSFRVGARNTGELFF	TGTGCCAGCAGCTTTCGCGTGGGGGCACGGAACACCGGGGAGCTGTTTTTT
TRBV28	-	TRBJ2-3	TRBD2	CASSRFAGGSHTQYF	TGTGCCAGCAGTCGATTCGCGGGGGGGAGTCATACGCAGTATTTT
TRBV1	-	TRBJ2-7	-	CTSSTRLGTGGLYEQYF	TGCACCAGCAGCACCCGTCTGGGGACAGGGGGTCTCTACGAGCAGTACTTC
TRBV13	-	TRBJ1-2	-	CASSLGSGIGYTF	TGTGCCAGCAGCTTAGGGTCGGGAATTGGCTACACCTTC
TRBV24-1	-	TRBJ1-1	-	CATSDSSRTEAFF	TGTGCCACCAGTGATTCCTCGCGCACTGAAGCTTTCTTT
TRBV18	-	TRBJ1-2	TRBD1	CASSPGQGVRDGYTF	TGTGCCAGCTCACCGGGACAGGGGGTGAGGGATGGCTACACCTTC
TRBV7-9	-	TRBJ1-3	-	CASIGVSGNTIYF	TGTGCCAGCATAGGGGTCTCAGGAAACACCATATATTTT
TRBV11-2	-	TRBJ2-3	TRBD2	CASSLPSLAGDDTQYF	TGTGCCAGCAGCTTACCCTCTCTAGCGGGAGATGATACGCAGTATTTT
TRBV12-3/TRBV12-4	-	TRBJ1-2	-	CASSFGHGYTF	TGTGCCAGCAGTTTTGGGCATGGCTACACCTTC
TRBV15	-	TRBJ1-1	TRBD1	CATSRDIQGGTEAFF	TGTGCCACCAGCAGAGATATCCAGGGGGGAACTGAAGCTTTCTTT
TRBV11-1	-	TRBJ1-2	-	CASSLEGSSGYTF	TGTGCCAGCAGCTTAGAAGGGTCTAGCGGCTACACCTTC
TRBV28	-	TRBJ2-7	TRBD2	CASSLGLAGGTYEQYF	TGTGCCAGCAGCCTGGGACTAGCGGGGGGGACTTACGAGCAGTACTTC
TRBV29-1	-	TRBJ1-3	TRBD1	CSVGSTGRSGNTIYF	TGCAGCGTTGGCTCGACAGGGAGGTCTGGAAACACCATATATTTT
TRBV2	-	TRBJ2-1	-	CASSENSVYNEQFF	TGTGCCAGCAGTGAAAACAGTGTCTACAATGAGCAGTTCTTC
TRBV10-3	once	TRBJ1-2	-	CAISESRDKSSSYGYTF	TGTGCCATCAGTGAGTCCCGGGACAAGTCCTCATCCTATGGCTACACCTTC
TRBV25-1	few	TRBJ1-1	TRBD1	CASRQGAGTEAFF	TGTGCCAGCAGACAGGGGGCGGGCACTGAAGCTTTCTTT
TRBV5-5	-	TRBJ2-7	-	CASSLELASYEQYF	TGTGCCAGCAGCTTGGAACTAGCTAGCTACGAGCAGTACTTC
TRBV6-5	-	TRBJ2-7	TRBD1	CASNRDRGNYEQYF	TGTGCCAGCAACCGGGACAGGGGCAACTACGAGCAGTACTTC
TRBV19	-	TRBJ1-4	-	CAPREAGEKLFF	TGTGCCCCTCGAGAGGCGGGGGAAAAACTGTTTTTT
TRBV6-5	-	TRBJ1-1	-	CASSYSLRFGAFF	TGTGCCAGCAGTTACTCATTGCGGTTCGGAGCTTTCTTT
TRBV6-1	-	TRBJ1-2	-	CASSASGPPLNYGYTF	TGTGCCAGCAGTGCAAGCGGGCCGCCGCTCAACTATGGCTACACCTTC
TRBV19	-	TRBJ2-1	-	CASSIRGSAITSYNEQFF	TGTGCCAGTAGTATCCGGGGGTCGGCGATTACATCCTACAATGAGCAGTTCTTC